Each of the 31 T cell receptor beta chains below was sequenced from the same sample in a study of blood T cells in healthy people across ages. Alongside a J-beta primer mix, a sample-barcoded 5' primer served in a second PCR lasting about 7 to 12 cycles. TCRdb re-called the 5' RACE reads through MiXCR, storing one row per CDR3 protein. The profile shows approximately 850,000 distinct CDR3 sequences, around two fifths of them singletons. Material: blood. All receptors derive from a man aged 55-75 years in good health.

The chain combines TRBV3-1 with TRBJ2-1, with 8 bases that match TRBD2. Germline assignment: CDR1 LGHDT and CDR2 YNNKEL (reference sequence). The CDR3 has 15 residues. V dropped 5 bases and J dropped 9; count of bases not matched to a gene: 12. The CDR3: CASSAPGLVLLEQFF. The CDR3 DNA reads as TGTGCCAGCAGCGCCCCGGGACTAGTTTTACTTGAGCAGTTCTTC.

This chain connects TRBV5-1 to TRBJ2-1, with D possibly TRBD2 on 6 matching bases. This CDR3 has 16 residues. Trimming shortened V by 4 bases and J by 6 bases, and 20 bases separated the two germline ends. The V gene's germline CDR1 is SGHRS and CDR2 YFSETQ. The CDR3 spells CASSHAVTSTSNEQFF. The CDR3 DNA sequence: TGCGCCAGCAGCCACGCTGTGACTAGTACCTCCAATGAGCAGTTCTTC.

This clonotype was counted a few times. The rearrangement joins TRBV7-9 to TRBJ2-4; TRBD2 might be the D (7 bases). This CDR3 is built from 17 residues. V was shortened by 5 bases and J by 1 base, with 18 bases between the two germline ends. CDR1 and CDR2 (germline): SEHNR, FQNEAQ (reference sequence). Written as DNA, the CDR3 is TGTGCCAGCAGCGAGAAGACGGGGGGCGCGGCCAAAAACATTCAGTACTTC. It codes for CASSEKTGGAAKNIQYF.

The chain couples TRBV12-3 or TRBV12-4 to TRBJ2-1; D is perhaps TRBD1 (5 bases). V was pared by 2 bases and J by 8 bases, with 16 bases between. The CDR3 length is 15 residues. The CDR3 reads CASSLQGWIEDEQFF. In DNA form, the CDR3 reads TGTGCCAGCAGTTTACAGGGTTGGATCGAAGATGAGCAGTTCTTC.

This clonotype was seen repeatedly, ten times or more. The V gene is TRBV20-1, the J gene TRBJ2-1; D is undetermined. Germline CDR1 DFQATT, CDR2 SNEGSKA (reference sequence). V lost 6 bases, J lost 5 bases, and 11 bases lay in between. The CDR3 extends over 12 amino acids. The CDR3 loop is CSAVGANNEQFF. The CDR3 coding sequence is TGCAGTGCCGTCGGAGCAAACAATGAGCAGTTCTTC.

This clonotype showed up just a few times. This sequence joins TRBV7-2 and TRBJ1-5, with D hard to call. The germline V gene encodes CDR1 SGHTA and CDR2 FQGNSA. V was pared by 0 bases and J by 3 bases, with 6 bases between. The CDR3 runs to 14 residues. Here the CDR3 reads CASSLAGLNQPQHF. As DNA, the CDR3 is TGTGCCAGCAGCTTAGCGGGTCTCAATCAGCCCCAGCATTTT.

This clonotype has a count of ten or more. This sequence joins TRBV7-2 and TRBJ2-7; TRBD2 aligns across 7 bases. Losses at the gene ends were 1 base for V and 4 bases for J; bases not matched to a gene: 4. This CDR3 is built from 14 residues. CDR1 is SGHTA and CDR2 is FQGNSA in the germline V gene. The CDR3 DNA sequence: TGTGCCAGCAGCTTAGGGGCGGGAGTGTACGAGCAGTACTTC. Amino acids: CASSLGAGVYEQYF.

The V call is TRBV25-1, the J call TRBJ2-3; a possible D gene is TRBD2 (7 bases). CDR3 length: 18 residues. Trimming removed 1 base at V and 1 base at J, with 18 bases between. In germline, CDR1 is MGHDK, CDR2 SYGVNS. The CDR3 region is CASSESLFGGGRTDTQYF. The CDR3 DNA follows: TGTGCCAGCAGTGAATCGTTGTTTGGCGGGGGCCGCACAGATACGCAGTATTTT.

This chain joins TRBV5-5 and TRBJ1-1; maybe TRBD1 (6 bases). Germline V gives CDR1 SGHKS, CDR2 YYEKEE (reference sequence). This CDR3 region has 15 residues. The ends were cut back, 5 bases at V and 2 bases at J, with 16 bases in the middle. The CDR3 here is CASSPAGTPNTEAFF. The CDR3 bases are TGTGCCAGCAGTCCTGCAGGGACACCAAACACTGAAGCTTTCTTT.

The CDR3 region is CASRAGGGTDNEQFF. CDR3 in DNA: TGTGCCAGCAGGGCAGGGGGAGGCACCGACAATGAGCAGTTCTTC. The rearrangement uses TRBV6-1 and TRBJ2-1; a possible D gene is TRBD1 (7 bases). Trimming took 6 bases from V and 5 from J, leaving 17 bases between them. The CDR3 runs 15 residues. From germline, CDR1 is MNHNS and CDR2 SASEGT.

The gene calls are TRBV7-6 and TRBJ2-2; 8 positions agree with TRBD1. V gave up 5 bases and J gave up 3 bases; unmatched junction bases: 2. Germline CDR1 is SGHVS and CDR2 is FNYEAQ. This CDR3 contains 14 residues. CDR3 nucleotide sequence: TGTGCCAGCAGCAAGGACAGGGACACCGGGGAGCTGTTTTTT. Amino acids: CASSKDRDTGELFF.

CDR3 amino acids: CASSDWSPTDTQYF. The CDR3 nucleotides read TGTGCCAGCAGTGATTGGAGTCCCACAGATACGCAGTATTTT. The chain has TRBV6-1 and TRBJ2-3; no definite D call. V dropped 3 bases and J dropped 2 bases, with 9 bases sitting between them. Germline V gene sequence: CDR1 MNHNS, CDR2 SASEGT. CDR3 length: 14 residues.

This clonotype showed up just a few times. This rearrangement joins TRBV20-1 to TRBJ2-3; D not resolved. Per the germline V gene, CDR1 is DFQATT and CDR2 is SNEGSKA (reference sequence). The V and J ends lost 5 bases and 7 bases respectively, with 13 bases between them. This CDR3 is built from 12 residues. The CDR3 loop reads CSAFPALNTQYF. CDR3 DNA sequence: TGCAGTGCTTTCCCGGCCTTAAATACGCAGTATTTT.

This clonotype turned up a few times. The CDR3 bases are TGTGCCAGCAGCTTAGGGACTGCCCCGGGGCAAGAGACCCAGTACTTC. This sequence encodes CASSLGTAPGQETQYF. The rearrangement uses TRBV7-2 and TRBJ2-5; TRBD2 might be the D (5 bases). This CDR3 spans 16 amino acids. Germline V gene data show CDR1 as SGHTA and CDR2 as FQGNSA. Trimming shortened V by 1 base and J by 2 bases, and 14 bases separated the two germline ends. Full variable domain (outside the CDR3, taken from reference TRBV7-2 and TRBJ2-5): GAGVSQSPSNKVTEKGKDVELRCDPISGHTALYWYRQSLGQGLEFLIYFQGNSAPDKSGLPSDRFSAERTGGSVSTLTIQRTQQEDSAVYLCASSLGTAPGQETQYFGPGTRLLVL.

This clonotype was detected a few times. DNA for the CDR3: TGCGCCAGCAGCTCGGGGGGAGGGCACAATGAGCAGTTCTTC. This gives the protein CASSSGGGHNEQFF. The chain carries TRBV5-1 and TRBJ2-1, with TRBD2 matching over 7 bases. Trimming took 3 bases from V and 5 from J; bases not matched to a gene: 5. CDR1 and CDR2 from the germline V gene are SGHRS and YFSETQ. This CDR3 region has 14 residues.

This chain connects TRBV7-2 to TRBJ2-1; the D gene is possibly TRBD2 (5 bases). Per the germline V gene, CDR1 is SGHTA and CDR2 is FQGNSA. V was pared by 4 bases and J by 8 bases, with 18 bases between. The CDR3 is 15 residues long. CDR3 in DNA: TGTGCCAGCAGCTACCGGGATTATCAGGCCGATGAGCAGTTCTTC. This translates into CASSYRDYQADEQFF.

The J gene is TRBJ1-4, the V gene TRBV27; D unclear. Germline values: CDR1 MNHEY, CDR2 SMNVEV (reference sequence). The V gene lost 5 bases and the J gene lost 7 bases, with 8 bases spanning the gap. The CDR3 loop spans 12 amino acids. CDR3 region: CASSPIGEKLFF. CDR3 coding DNA: TGTGCCAGCAGTCCAATAGGTGAAAAACTGTTTTTT.

J is TRBJ2-5 and V is TRBV7-2; 8 bases agree with TRBD2. TRBJ2-1 matches the DNA end more closely, so the J call is doubtful. The CDR3 runs to 16 residues. Germline CDR1 is SGHTA and CDR2 is FQGNSA. DNA for the CDR3: TGTGCCAGCAGCTTAGAGCGGGGGACGGTCTATGAGACCCAGTTCTTC. Translated: CASSLERGTVYETQFF.

The CDR3: CASSSPRGRGLYGANVLTF. Written as DNA, the CDR3 is TGTGCCAGCAGCTCCCCCAGGGGGCGCGGGTTATATGGGGCCAACGTCCTGACTTTC. The V gene is TRBV9, the J gene TRBJ2-6; 8 bases align to TRBD1. Germline V gene lookup returns CDR1 SGDLS and CDR2 YYNGEE. The CDR3 contains 19 residues. The V and J ends lost 4 bases and 3 bases, in that order; junction bases with no gene match: 15.

V and J are TRBV7-2 and TRBJ2-1, with 10 positions matching TRBD2. The germline gives CDR1 SGHTA, CDR2 FQGNSA. The CDR3 is 14 residues long. The V and J ends lost 6 bases and 9 bases, in that order; junction bases with no gene match: 8. CDR3 amino acids: CASSERGGIREQFF. DNA for the CDR3: TGTGCCAGCAGTGAGCGGGGGGGCATCCGTGAGCAGTTCTTC.

This clonotype was detected only a few times. V gene TRBV7-2 combines with J gene TRBJ2-4, with TRBD1 as a possible D gene (5 bases). CDR1 is SGHTA and CDR2 is FQGNSA in the germline V gene. The CDR3 runs to 14 residues. V lost 1 base, J lost 9 bases, and 13 bases lay in between. The CDR3, as DNA: TGTGCCAGCAGCTTAGGGCAGGGCGTGGGCATTCAGTACTTC. This gives the protein CASSLGQGVGIQYF.

V is TRBV5-1 and J is TRBJ1-6; D might be TRBD1 (6 bases). The CDR3 runs 15 residues. V was shortened by 4 bases and J by 10 bases, with 18 bases between the two germline ends. Germline V gene lookup returns CDR1 SGHRS and CDR2 YFSETQ. CDR3 DNA sequence: TGCGCCAGCAGCCACAGTGCAGGGGCTCAGTCACCCCTCCACTTT. Translated, it gives CASSHSAGAQSPLHF.

This rearrangement joins TRBV6-1 to TRBJ1-6; D is unclear. The germline V and J ends were trimmed by 3 bases and 10 bases, with 7 bases remaining between them. The CDR3 covers 12 residues. The germline V gene has CDR1 MNHNS and CDR2 SASEGT. CDR3 DNA: TGTGCCAGCAGTGATAGTGGGTCACCCCTCCACTTT. Translated: CASSDSGSPLHF.

In its sample, this clonotype was seen a few times. This rearrangement joins TRBV9 to TRBJ2-1; 8 bases line up with TRBD1. This CDR3 has 17 residues. Losses at the gene ends were 4 bases for V and 0 bases for J; bases not matched to a gene: 9. In germline, CDR1 is SGDLS, CDR2 YYNGEE. The CDR3 DNA reads as TGTGCCAGCAGCCCTAGGACAGGGAAGAGCTCCTACAATGAGCAGTTCTTC. Translating it yields CASSPRTGKSSYNEQFF. Looking up the rest from reference TRBV9 and TRBJ2-1 gives the full variable domain: DSGVTQTPKHLITATGQRVTLRCSPRSGDLSVYWYQQSLDQGLQFLIQYYNGEERAKGNILERFSAQQFPDLHSELNLSSLELGDSALYFCASSPRTGKSSYNEQFFGPGTRLTVL.

Comment on this clonotype: An end of the junction differs from the germline gene, which may be a read error. The chain carries TRBV5-1 and TRBJ2-4; weak D call: TRBD2 (7 bases). From germline, CDR1 is SGHRS and CDR2 YFSETQ. The length of the CDR3 is 11 residues. The CDR3 is CAGSGAGEQYF. DNA of the CDR3: TGCGCCGGCAGCGGGGCAGGGGAACAGTACTTC.

CDR3 protein: CSVEEGFLTEAFF. CDR3 sequence (DNA): TGCAGCGTTGAGGAGGGTTTCTTGACTGAAGCTTTCTTT. The chain uses TRBV29-1 and TRBJ1-1, with D uncertain. The germline V and J ends were trimmed by 3 bases and 5 bases, with 13 bases remaining between them. CDR1 and CDR2 from the germline V gene are SQVTM and ANQGSEA. The CDR3 consists of 13 residues.

This clonotype has only a few counts. This sequence joins TRBV11-2 and TRBJ2-3, with TRBD2 matching 8 bases. Germline V gene data show CDR1 as SGHAT and CDR2 as FQNNGV. The V and J ends lost 2 bases and 5 bases, in that order; junction bases with no gene match: 9. The CDR3 has 16 residues. CDR3 DNA: TGTGCCAGCAGCTTACAACTAGCGGTCCCGGGAGATACGCAGTATTTT. This sequence encodes CASSLQLAVPGDTQYF.

The chain recombines TRBV12-3 or TRBV12-4 with TRBJ1-5; the D is unclear. V was trimmed by 4 bases and J by 7 bases, leaving 11 bases between them. The CDR3 extends over 13 amino acids. The CDR3, as DNA: TGTGCCAGCAGTTCGGTCGGTATGCAGCCCCAGCATTTT. It translates to CASSSVGMQPQHF.

The chain is built from TRBV20-1 and TRBJ2-1, with D perhaps matching TRBD2 (6 bases). CDR3 length: 13 residues. V lost 6 bases and J 2 bases, leaving 11 bases between the germline ends. Per the germline V gene, CDR1 is DFQATT and CDR2 is SNEGSKA (reference sequence). The CDR3 sequence: CSAPGETYNEQFF. The CDR3 region has the DNA TGCAGTGCCCCGGGAGAAACCTACAATGAGCAGTTCTTC.

The chain has TRBV20-1 and TRBJ1-5; D not resolved. The CDR3 has 13 residues. Between the trimmed V and J ends, which lost 6 bases and 4 bases, there was a span of 13 bases. In germline, CDR1 is DFQATT, CDR2 SNEGSKA (reference sequence). CDR3 loop: CSALPTNNQPQHF. The CDR3 DNA reads TGCAGTGCCCTTCCGACAAATAATCAGCCCCAGCATTTT.

The rearrangement uses TRBV30 and TRBJ2-3, with unresolved D. The CDR3 runs to 14 residues. With 2 bases removed from V and 1 base from J, the gap between germline ends came to 10 bases. The germline CDR1 and CDR2 sequences are GTSNPN and SVGIG (reference sequence). The chain's CDR3 is CAWSRGGRTDTQYF. The CDR3 nucleotides read TGTGCCTGGAGTCGTGGCGGACGCACAGATACGCAGTATTTT.